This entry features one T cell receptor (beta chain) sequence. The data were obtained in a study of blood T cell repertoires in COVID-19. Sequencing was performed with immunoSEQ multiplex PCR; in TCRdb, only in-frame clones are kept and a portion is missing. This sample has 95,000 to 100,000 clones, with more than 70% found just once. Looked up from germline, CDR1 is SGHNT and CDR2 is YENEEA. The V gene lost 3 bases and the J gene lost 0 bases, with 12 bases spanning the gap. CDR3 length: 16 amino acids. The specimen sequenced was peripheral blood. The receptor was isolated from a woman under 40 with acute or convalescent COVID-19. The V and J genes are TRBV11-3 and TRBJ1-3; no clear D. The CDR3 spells CASSFGRADSGNTIYF. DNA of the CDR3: TGTGCCAGCAGCTTTGGGCGGGCGGACTCTGGAAACACCATATATTTT.